This T cell receptor beta chain was observed in a study of T cell repertoires in cytomegalovirus infection. Looking at the study overall: In public TCR beta signatures, there were indications of both CMV infection and matching HLA type. Study-wide results and limits: Within the response measured ex vivo, HLA-C-restricted CMV-specific TCR beta clonotypes were dominant. The study identified carriers of CMV plus the relevant HLA from cumulative public TCR beta family frequency.

TCRdb recomputed calls from the reads with MiXCR, one row per CDR3 protein. The repertoire holds under 200,000 distinct CDR3 sequences, 7.5% to 10% seen once, with approximately 4.6% in the top ten. The CDR3 runs to 14 residues. From germline, CDR1 is SGHDN and CDR2 FVKESK. The V end lost 2 bases, the J end lost 6 bases, and 8 bases lay between the germline ends. Concerning this clonotype itself: Its matching antigen is unknown.

Sequenced material: PBMCs. The rearrangement uses TRBV14 and TRBJ1-6; unclear D gene. This receptor was identified in a human donor in good health (CMV status not recorded). Some clones in this sample may be carry-over from other donors' samples. DNA of the CDR3: TGTGCCAGCAGCCAACGATGGGGTAATTCACCCCTCCACTTT. This codes for CASSQRWGNSPLHF.